A single sample is the source of the 17 T cell receptor beta chains below, sequenced in a study of vaccination and CD4 T cells after COVID-19. The Oncomine TCR Beta short-read assay was applied to DNA of cultured CD4+ T cells. TCRdb fed the PCR reads into MiXCR, producing one record per CDR3 protein. Counted here are around 9,100 distinct CDR3 sequences, approximately 60% occurring once; the ten biggest clones make up around an eighth. Stated treatment: approximately 9-day PBMC culture with coronavirus spike peptide pools or control peptides (ViraFEST assay). Their recognized antigens are unknown. Sequencing used cultured CD4+ T cells from blood, obtained after SARS-CoV-2 vaccination. The receptors were gathered from a human donor with COVID-19.

The rearrangement joins TRBV20-1 to TRBJ1-5, with 7 bases identical to TRBD1. Germline CDR1 reads DFQATT; CDR2 reads SNEGSKA (reference sequence). Unmatched junction bases numbered 13, after V lost 5 bases and J lost 3 bases. CDR3 size: 16 residues. CDR3 DNA sequence: TGCAGTGCTCGCGGTCGGGAGGGGGCTATCAATCAGCCCCAGCATTTT. Translation gives CSARGREGAINQPQHF.

The J gene is TRBJ1-6, the V gene TRBV10-3, with D maybe TRBD1 (5 bases). The CDR3 is made up of 12 amino acids. V was cut by 0 bases and J by 15 bases, with 9 bases left in between. Germline values: CDR1 ENHRY, CDR2 SYGVKD. The DNA for the CDR3 is TGTGCCATCAGTGAGTCGGTCAGGGTCCTCCACTTT. Translated: CAISESVRVLHF.

The chain links TRBV5-4 to TRBJ2-3; the D call may be TRBD1 or TRBD2 (5 bases each). The CDR3 runs 15 residues. Trimming removed 1 base at V and 3 bases at J, with 12 bases between. Germline values: CDR1 SGHNT, CDR2 YYREEE (reference sequence). CDR3 amino acids: CASSLRTPGTDTQYF. The DNA of the CDR3 is TGTGCCAGCAGCTTGAGGACACCGGGGACAGATACGCAGTATTTT.

This clonotype was found a few times. The J gene is TRBJ2-3, the V gene TRBV6-2 or TRBV6-3, with 8 bases identical to TRBD1. The CDR3 consists of 13 residues. V dropped 5 bases and J dropped 3; count of bases not matched to a gene: 1. Germline V gene data show CDR1 as MNHEY and CDR2 as SVGEGT. The DNA of the CDR3 is TGTGCCAGCAGTCGGACAGGGACAGATACGCAGTATTTT. Translation gives CASSRTGTDTQYF.

The genes are TRBV7-9 and TRBJ1-2; no clear D gene. Germline-derived CDR1 and CDR2 are SEHNR and FQNEAQ (reference sequence). This CDR3 comprises 14 residues. V was shortened by 1 base and J by 2 bases, with 8 bases between the two germline ends. CDR3 bases: TGTGCCAGCAGCTTAGAGTCGGGGAACTATGGCTACACCTTC. As protein: CASSLESGNYGYTF.

The V and J genes are TRBV11-3 and TRBJ2-3; 12 bases are a match to TRBD2. V shed 0 bases and J 9 bases; nucleotides not matched to a gene: 7. The CDR3 loop spans 16 amino acids. Germline lookup yields CDR1 SGHNT and CDR2 YENEEA. CDR3 sequence: CASSLEASGGAGTQYF. The DNA of the CDR3 is TGTGCCAGCAGCTTAGAAGCTAGCGGGGGGGCCGGAACGCAGTATTTT.

On this clonotype: The missing conserved phenylalanine or tryptophan at the end of this CDR3 makes a read error likely. The V call is TRBV6-2 or TRBV6-3, the J call TRBJ2-3, with D tentatively TRBD2 (7 bases). V was shortened by 0 bases and J by 2 bases, with 15 bases between the two germline ends. The CDR3 extends over 17 amino acids. Germline assignment: CDR1 MNHEY and CDR2 SVGEGT. CDR3 sequence reads: CASSYSGRGAHTDTQYV. The CDR3 DNA follows: TGTGCCAGCAGTTACTCCGGTCGGGGGGCCCACACAGATACGCAGTATGTT.

The chain recombines TRBV7-9 with TRBJ2-3; D might be TRBD1 (6 bases). This CDR3 spans 13 amino acids. V was cut by 4 bases and J by 5 bases, with 10 bases left in between. Per germline, CDR1 SEHNR and CDR2 FQNEAQ (reference sequence). The CDR3 sequence: CASSSDRIDTQYF. The CDR3 nucleotides read TGTGCCAGCAGCTCCGACAGGATAGATACGCAGTATTTT.

This clonotype appeared a few times. The chain employs TRBV30 and TRBJ2-5; the D gene is possibly TRBD1 (5 bases). Trimming took off 3 bases at V and 4 bases at J, with 6 bases between the two ends. This CDR3 contains 11 residues. Per the germline V gene, CDR1 is GTSNPN and CDR2 is SVGIG (reference sequence). CDR3 sequence reads: CAWSQGETQYF. CDR3 DNA sequence: TGTGCCTGGAGCCAGGGAGAGACCCAGTACTTC.

This chain connects TRBV11-3 to TRBJ2-7, with 7 bases fitting TRBD2. CDR1 is SGHNT, CDR2 YENEEA, per germline. There are 13 residues in the CDR3. J gave up 4 bases and V 3 bases, and 3 bases lay outside the gene matches. CDR3 sequence reads: CASSLVGGYEQYF. In nucleotides, the CDR3 is TGTGCCAGCAGCTTGGTCGGGGGGTACGAGCAGTACTTC.

This clonotype was detected only a few times. The J gene is TRBJ1-2, the V gene TRBV7-2; no reliable D call. The V gene lost 3 bases and the J gene lost 8 bases, with 13 bases spanning the gap. The CDR3 is made up of 13 amino acids. The germline CDR1 and CDR2 sequences are SGHTA and FQGNSA. Here the CDR3 reads CASSFDTLLGYTF. The CDR3 region has the DNA TGTGCCAGCAGCTTCGACACGCTCTTAGGCTACACCTTC.

The rearrangement uses TRBV12-5 and TRBJ1-1; D is unclear. The germline V gene has CDR1 LGHNT and CDR2 FRNRAP. The CDR3 contains 11 residues. Between the trimmed V and J ends, which lost 1 base and 8 bases, there was a span of 5 bases. CDR3 loop: CASGLAYEAFF. The CDR3 DNA follows: TGTGCTAGTGGTTTGGCGTACGAAGCTTTCTTT.

Only a few counts were recorded for this clonotype. The chain carries TRBV20-1 and TRBJ1-2; perhaps TRBD1 as D (6 bases). The ends were cut back, 4 bases at V and 6 bases at J, with 18 bases in the middle. In germline, CDR1 is DFQATT, CDR2 SNEGSKA (reference sequence). The CDR3 sequence is 14 residues long. The CDR3 sequence is CSAINRVGGDGYTF. CDR3 DNA: TGCAGTGCTATTAACAGGGTGGGTGGGGATGGCTACACCTTC.

This chain joins TRBV6-5 and TRBJ1-2; 7 bases align to TRBD1. The junction had 7 bases not matched to a gene; V was cut back by 4 bases and J by 2 bases. This CDR3 has 15 residues. Germline CDR1 and CDR2: MNHEY and SVGAGI. The CDR3 coding sequence is TGTGCCAGCAGTTCGAGAACAGGGGCGAACTATGGCTACACCTTC. As protein: CASSSRTGANYGYTF.

The chain employs TRBV29-1 and TRBJ2-3; D ambiguous. Germline lookup yields CDR1 SQVTM and CDR2 ANQGSEA. Between the trimmed V and J ends, which lost 0 bases and 5 bases, there was a span of 15 bases. The CDR3 is 15 residues long. CDR3 sequence: CSVEDWAVGIDTQYF. The CDR3 DNA is TGCAGCGTTGAAGATTGGGCCGTAGGGATAGATACGCAGTATTTT.

The rearrangement uses TRBV6-1 and TRBJ1-1, with unresolved D. V gave up 6 bases and J gave up 5 bases, with 19 bases separating them. Germline V gives CDR1 MNHNS, CDR2 SASEGT. The CDR3 has 15 residues. The CDR3 DNA reads TGTGCCAGCAGCTATATTGGGTTGAGGGTGACTGAAGCTTTCTTT. Residues: CASSYIGLRVTEAFF.

This chain connects TRBV28 to TRBJ1-1; D uncertain. Germline V CDR1 and CDR2: MDHEN, SYDVKM. V was clipped by 4 bases and J by 4 bases, with 7 bases between them. The CDR3 is made up of 12 amino acids. This chain's CDR3 is CASSSVSTEAFF. CDR3 in DNA: TGTGCCAGCAGTTCAGTATCCACTGAAGCTTTCTTT.